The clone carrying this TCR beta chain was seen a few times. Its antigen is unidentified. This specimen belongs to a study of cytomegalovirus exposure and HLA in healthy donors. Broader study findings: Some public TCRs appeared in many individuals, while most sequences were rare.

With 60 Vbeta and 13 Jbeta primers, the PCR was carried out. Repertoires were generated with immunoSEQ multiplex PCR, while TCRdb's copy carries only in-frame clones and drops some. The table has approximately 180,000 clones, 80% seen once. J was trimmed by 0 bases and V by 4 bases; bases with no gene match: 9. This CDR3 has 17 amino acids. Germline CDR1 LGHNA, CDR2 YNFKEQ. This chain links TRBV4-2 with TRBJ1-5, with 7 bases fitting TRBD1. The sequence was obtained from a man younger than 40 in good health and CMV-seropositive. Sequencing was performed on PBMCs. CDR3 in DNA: TGTGCCAGCAGCCCGGGGATCGACAGGGATAGCAATCAGCCCCAGCATTTT. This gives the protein CASSPGIDRDSNQPQHF.